This entry concerns a single T cell receptor (beta chain). This record belongs to a study of blood T cell repertoires in COVID-19. Overall study context: Samples taken during acute and convalescent COVID-19 were collected in the United States, Italy and Spain. T cells, B-cell-depleted T cells, or PBMCs supplied cDNA or gDNA.

Germline V gives CDR1 SGHAT, CDR2 FQNNGV. The trim removed 5 bases at V and 9 bases at J, leaving 7 bases unmatched. The CDR3 extends over 12 amino acids. Data came from immunoSEQ multiplex PCR; TCRdb stores just in-frame clones and leaves some out. The sample has roughly 38,000 clones; around four fifths are singletons. The sample taken for sequencing was peripheral blood. The TCR sequence derives from a human donor in a cohort sampled during active COVID-19. The rearrangement uses TRBV11-2 and TRBJ2-7; 7 nucleotides match TRBD1. CDR3 sequence: CASSNRQGVQYF. In nucleotides, the CDR3 is TGTGCCAGCAGCAACCGACAGGGCGTGCAGTACTTC.